This TCR beta chain was sequenced for a study of shared clonotypes between healthy human individuals. From germline, CDR1 is SGHAT and CDR2 FQNNGV. V dropped 1 base and J dropped 5 bases, with 8 bases sitting between them. The CDR3 sequence is 13 residues long. The data were produced by immunoSEQ multiplex PCR, yet TCRdb's version contains in-frame clones alone and is incomplete. Here the sample spans about 680,000 clones, about 80% being singletons. Nashville, Tennessee was home to all donors, each a Caucasian adult. The split of CD4+ cells yielded CD45RA+ naive and CD45RA-negative memory subsets. The chain links TRBV11-2 to TRBJ2-5; TRBD2 might be the D (5 bases). Specimen: memory CD4+ T cells sorted from blood. Specified subset: CD45RA-negative fraction. This clonotype was obtained from a woman aged 25 to 39 in good health. The CDR3 DNA is TGTGCCAGCAGCTTAGGGGAGCGGGAGACCCAGTACTTC. Translated, it gives CASSLGERETQYF. Based on the CDR3 plus reference TRBV11-2 and TRBJ2-5, the full variable domain is EAGVAQSPRYKIIEKRQSVAFWCNPISGHATLYWYQQILGQGPKLLIQFQNNGVVDDSQLPKDRFSAERLKGVDSTLKIQPAKLEDSAVYLCASSLGERETQYFGPGTRLLVL.